Listed below are T cell receptor beta chains from one sample, sequenced in a study of blood T cells in healthy people across ages. TCRdb re-analysed the 5' RACE reads in MiXCR, keeping a single row per CDR3 protein. The data contain almost 1 million distinct CDR3 sequences, roughly 51% of them singletons. Sequenced sample: blood. The origin of the receptors is a woman aged 55-75 years in good health. CDR3s include the opening cysteine and the closing phenylalanine or tryptophan. A D gene is named only where the DNA matches it firmly. A row's size may be missing; if present it is once, few, many or a size class.

d_call clone_size j_call v_call cdr3_aa cdr3_nt
TRBD1 . TRBJ2-7 TRBV6-1 CASRMGTGYYEQYF TGTGCCAGCAGAATGGGGACAGGGTACTACGAGCAGTACTTC
TRBD1 once TRBJ2-2 TRBV27 CASSLPGQPPGELFF TGTGCCAGCAGTCTACCGGGACAGCCTCCGGGGGAGCTGTTTTTT
. . TRBJ2-1 TRBV3-1 CASSQQTIYNEQFF TGTGCCAGCAGCCAACAGACTATTTACAATGAGCAGTTCTTC
. . TRBJ2-1 TRBV4-3 CASSPGGTGIYNEQFF TGCGCCAGCAGTCCCGGGGGGACAGGCATCTACAATGAGCAGTTCTTC
. few TRBJ2-1 TRBV6-4 CASSPDGGSYNEQFF TGTGCCAGCAGCCCCGACGGGGGCTCCTACAATGAGCAGTTCTTC
. . TRBJ1-5 TRBV25-1 CASSDTGLQPQHF TGTGCCAGCAGTGATACGGGTTTGCAGCCCCAGCATTTT
TRBD2 . TRBJ2-7 TRBV7-2 CASGGLALLGEQYF TGTGCCAGCGGGGGACTAGCGCTCCTAGGCGAGCAGTACTTC
TRBD2 . TRBJ2-5 TRBV7-9 CASSPGLAGAHGETQYF TGTGCCAGCAGCCCCGGACTAGCGGGAGCCCATGGGGAGACCCAGTACTTC
. . TRBJ2-7 TRBV2 CASRRDHSYEQYF TGTGCCAGCCGCAGGGACCACTCCTACGAGCAGTACTTC
. . TRBJ2-7 TRBV4-1 CASSLYLTDGGGGYEQYF TGCGCCAGCAGTCTGTACTTAACCGATGGCGGGGGCGGCTACGAGCAGTACTTC
. . TRBJ1-5 TRBV15 CATSRDDGTQQPQHF TGTGCCACCAGCAGAGATGATGGGACGCAGCAGCCCCAGCATTTT
TRBD1 . TRBJ2-3 TRBV6-2/TRBV6-3 CARGQGWEDTQYF TGTGCCAGGGGACAGGGTTGGGAAGATACGCAGTATTTT
. once TRBJ1-5 TRBV9 CASSVGAGRDQPQHF TGTGCCAGCAGCGTAGGAGCAGGGCGCGATCAGCCCCAGCATTTT